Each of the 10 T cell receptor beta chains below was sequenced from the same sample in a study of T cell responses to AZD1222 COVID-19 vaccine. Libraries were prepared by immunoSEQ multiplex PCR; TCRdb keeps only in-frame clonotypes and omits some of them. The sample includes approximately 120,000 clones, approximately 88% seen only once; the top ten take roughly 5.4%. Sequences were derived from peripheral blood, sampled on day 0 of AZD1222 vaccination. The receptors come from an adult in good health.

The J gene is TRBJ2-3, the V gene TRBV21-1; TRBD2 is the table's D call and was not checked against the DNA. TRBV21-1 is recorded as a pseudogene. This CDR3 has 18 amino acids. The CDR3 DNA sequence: TGTGCCAGCATCCAATTCACGGGGGCGGGAGACGTTACAGATACGCAGTATTTT. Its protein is CASIQFTGAGDVTDTQYF.

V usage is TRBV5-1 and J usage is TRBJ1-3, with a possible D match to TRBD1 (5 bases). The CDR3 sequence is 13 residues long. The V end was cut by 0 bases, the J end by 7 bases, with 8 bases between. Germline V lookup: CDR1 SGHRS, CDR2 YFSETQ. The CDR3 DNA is TGCGCCAGCAGCTTGGGAGGGGAGAACACCATATATTTT. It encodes CASSLGGENTIYF.

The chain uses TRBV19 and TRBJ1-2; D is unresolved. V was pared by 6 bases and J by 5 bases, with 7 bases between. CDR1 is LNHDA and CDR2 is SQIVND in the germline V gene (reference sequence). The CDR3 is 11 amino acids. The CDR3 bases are TGTGCCAGTAGCACACTTTATGGCTACACCTTC. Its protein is CASSTLYGYTF.

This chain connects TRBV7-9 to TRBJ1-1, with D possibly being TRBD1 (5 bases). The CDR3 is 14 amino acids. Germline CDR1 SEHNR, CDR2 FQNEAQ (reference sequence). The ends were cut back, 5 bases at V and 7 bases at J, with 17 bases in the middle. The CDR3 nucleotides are TGTGCCAGCAGCCAAATAGGGACGGCGAGTGAAGCTTTCTTT. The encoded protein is CASSQIGTASEAFF. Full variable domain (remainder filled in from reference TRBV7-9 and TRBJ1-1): DTGVSQNPRHKITKRGQNVTFRCDPISEHNRLYWYRQTLGQGPEFLTYFQNEAQLEKSRLLSDRFSAERPKGSFSTLEIQRTEQGDSAMYLCASSQIGTASEAFFGQGTRLTVV.

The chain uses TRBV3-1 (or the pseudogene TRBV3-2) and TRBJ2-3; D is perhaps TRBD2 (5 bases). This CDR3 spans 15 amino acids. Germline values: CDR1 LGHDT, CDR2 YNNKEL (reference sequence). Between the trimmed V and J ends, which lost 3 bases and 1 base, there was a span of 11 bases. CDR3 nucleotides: TGTGCCAGCAGCCATTGGGCGGGTGGCACAGATACGCAGTATTTT. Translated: CASSHWAGGTDTQYF.

In DNA form, the CDR3 reads TGTGCCAGTAGTATCAGGACCCATAGCAATCAGCCCCAGCATTTT. It is translated as CASSIRTHSNQPQHF. The chain links TRBV19 to TRBJ1-5; D not resolved. This CDR3 contains 15 residues. Germline CDR1 reads LNHDA; CDR2 reads SQIVND (reference sequence). V lost 3 bases, J lost 0 bases, and 9 bases lay in between.

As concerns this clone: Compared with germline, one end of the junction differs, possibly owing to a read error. CDR3 coding DNA: TGTGCCTGGAGCTCCATGGGTGGGACAGTTAACTTC. Residues: CAWSSMGGTVNF. The V call is TRBV30, the J call TRBJ2-7; 7 bases agree with TRBD1. In germline, CDR1 is GTSNPN, CDR2 SVGIG (reference sequence). The CDR3 length is 12 residues.

DNA of the CDR3: TGTGCCAGCAGGGACAGGGGCACCGGGGAGCTGTTTTTT. Translating it yields CASRDRGTGELFF. The V gene is TRBV6-5, the J gene TRBJ2-2, with 9 positions matching TRBD1. Germline trimming cut 6 bases from V and 4 bases from J; bases unmatched to any gene: 0. The CDR3 length is 13 residues. Germline V CDR1 and CDR2: MNHEY, SVGAGI.

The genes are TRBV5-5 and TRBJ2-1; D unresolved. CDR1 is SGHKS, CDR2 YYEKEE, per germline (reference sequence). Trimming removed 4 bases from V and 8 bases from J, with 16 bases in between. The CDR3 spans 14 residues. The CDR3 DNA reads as TGTGCCAGCAGCACGGTGGCTGAGGTCCATGAGCAGTTCTTC. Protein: CASSTVAEVHEQFF.

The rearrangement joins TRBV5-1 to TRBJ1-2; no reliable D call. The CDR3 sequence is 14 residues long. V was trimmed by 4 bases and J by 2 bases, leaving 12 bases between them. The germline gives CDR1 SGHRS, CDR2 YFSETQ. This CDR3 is CASSARTDNYGYTF. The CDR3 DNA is TGCGCCAGCAGCGCCAGGACTGACAACTATGGCTACACCTTC.